The TCR beta chain under discussion was sequenced for a study of blood T cell repertoires in COVID-19. The overall study: The study drew acute and convalescent COVID-19 samples from the United States, Italy and Spain.

As originally analysed: Reference gene primer amplification yielded estimated nucleated cell counts. Here immunoSEQ multiplex PCR was the method, and the copy in TCRdb shows in-frame clones only, minus some. Clone size and the V and J calls come from that table; the DNA yielded D and trimming. The sample consists of some 78,000 clones, 65% to 85% of them appearing once. CDR3 length equals 14 residues. V was cut by 6 bases and J by 0 bases, with 14 bases left in between. The germline V gene encodes CDR1 SQVTM and CDR2 ANQGSEA. What was sequenced was peripheral blood. This clonotype originated in a man in his fifties or sixties with active or convalescent COVID-19. The rearrangement uses TRBV29-1 and TRBJ1-1; D uncertain. The CDR3 spells CSVATTVMNTEAFF. CDR3 nucleotides: TGCAGCGTAGCAACCACAGTTATGAACACTGAAGCTTTCTTT.